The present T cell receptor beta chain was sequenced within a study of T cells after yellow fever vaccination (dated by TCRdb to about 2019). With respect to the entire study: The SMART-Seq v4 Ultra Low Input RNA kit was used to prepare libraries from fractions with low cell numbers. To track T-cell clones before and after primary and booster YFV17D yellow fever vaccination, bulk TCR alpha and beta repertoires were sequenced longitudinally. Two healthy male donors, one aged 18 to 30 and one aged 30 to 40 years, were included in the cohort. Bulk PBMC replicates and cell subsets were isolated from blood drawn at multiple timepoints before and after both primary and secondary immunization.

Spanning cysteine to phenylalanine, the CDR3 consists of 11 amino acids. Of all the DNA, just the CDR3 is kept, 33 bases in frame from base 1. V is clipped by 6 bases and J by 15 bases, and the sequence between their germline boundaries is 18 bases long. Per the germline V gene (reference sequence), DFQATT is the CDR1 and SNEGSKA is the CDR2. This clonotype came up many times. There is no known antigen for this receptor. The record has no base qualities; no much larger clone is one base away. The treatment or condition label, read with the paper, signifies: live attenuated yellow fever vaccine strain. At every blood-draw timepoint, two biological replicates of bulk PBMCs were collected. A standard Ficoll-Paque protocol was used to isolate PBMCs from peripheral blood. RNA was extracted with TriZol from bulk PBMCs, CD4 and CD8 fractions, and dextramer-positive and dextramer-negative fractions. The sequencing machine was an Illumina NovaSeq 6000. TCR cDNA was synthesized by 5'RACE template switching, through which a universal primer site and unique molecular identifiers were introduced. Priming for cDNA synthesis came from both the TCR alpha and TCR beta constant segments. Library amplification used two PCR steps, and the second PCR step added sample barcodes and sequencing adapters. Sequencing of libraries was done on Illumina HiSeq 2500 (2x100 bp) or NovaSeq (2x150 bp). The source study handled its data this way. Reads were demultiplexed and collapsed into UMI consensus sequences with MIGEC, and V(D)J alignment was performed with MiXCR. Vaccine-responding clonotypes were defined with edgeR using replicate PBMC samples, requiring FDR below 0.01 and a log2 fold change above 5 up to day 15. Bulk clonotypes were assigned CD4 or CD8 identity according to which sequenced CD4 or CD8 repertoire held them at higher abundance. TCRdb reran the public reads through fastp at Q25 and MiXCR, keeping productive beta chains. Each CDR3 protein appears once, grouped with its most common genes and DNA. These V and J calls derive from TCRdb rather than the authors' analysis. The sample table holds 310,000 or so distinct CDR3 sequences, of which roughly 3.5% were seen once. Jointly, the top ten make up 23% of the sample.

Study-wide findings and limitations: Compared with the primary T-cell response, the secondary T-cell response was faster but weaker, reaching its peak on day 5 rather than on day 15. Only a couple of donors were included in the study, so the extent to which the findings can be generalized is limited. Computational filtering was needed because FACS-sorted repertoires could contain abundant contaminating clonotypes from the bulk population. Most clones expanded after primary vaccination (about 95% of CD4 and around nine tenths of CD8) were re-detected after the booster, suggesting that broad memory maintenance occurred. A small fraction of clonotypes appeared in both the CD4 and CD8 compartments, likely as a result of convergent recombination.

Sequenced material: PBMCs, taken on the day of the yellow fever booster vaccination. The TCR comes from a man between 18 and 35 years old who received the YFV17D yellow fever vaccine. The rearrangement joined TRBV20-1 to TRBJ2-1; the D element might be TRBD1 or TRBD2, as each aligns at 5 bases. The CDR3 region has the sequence CSAHRDPNWFF. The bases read TGCAGTGCCCACCGGGACCCCAATTGGTTCTTC.